This TCR beta chain was retrieved from a study of T cells after yellow fever vaccination. Study-wide results and caveats: Most primary-vaccination clones recurred post-booster (just under 98% CD4, 88% CD8).

CDR3 length: 14 residues. The germline V and J ends were trimmed by 10 bases and 0 bases, with 16 bases remaining between them. Germline CDR1 reads SGHDT; CDR2 reads YYEEEE. TCRdb re-called the 5' RACE reads through MiXCR, storing one row per CDR3 protein. The sample contains 300,000 to 450,000 distinct CDR3 sequences, around 6.5% of which appear only once. This clonotype has only a few counts. Its antigen is currently unknown. V gene TRBV5-6 combines with J gene TRBJ1-1; maybe TRBD1 (5 bases). The material was PBMCs, obtained 5 days after the yellow fever booster vaccination. The source of this sequence is a man under 40 who received the YFV17D yellow fever vaccine. The CDR3 protein is CASSMRGVNTEAFF. The CDR3 DNA sequence: TGTGCCTCCTCCATGAGAGGGGTGAACACTGAAGCTTTCTTT.